One TCR beta chain is described in this entry. In this sample, this clonotype turned up a few times. Its antigen target is currently unknown. No base quality information exists; no much larger clone differs at one position. Naive CD8 T cell libraries were made from approximately 20,000 to 1,000,000 sorted cells using 10%, 30% or 50% of purified RNA. Naive CD8 T cells, defined as CD8+CD4-CCR7+CD45RA+, were FACS-sorted into RLT Plus buffer on a BD FACSAria II. To test detection sensitivity, Jurkat RNA equal to ten TCR copies was added to samples of roughly 18,000-1,100,000 naive CD8 T cells. Enrichment of CD8 T cells was done with RosetteSep CD8+ T Cell Enrichment Cocktail plus Ficoll-Paque, and ACK red cell lysis came afterward. This sample is part of a study of molecular identifiers for immune sequencing clone quantification (dated by TCRdb to between 2018 and 2020). At the level of the whole study: For a replicate experiment, the RNA from either approximately 20,000 or 100,000 naive CD8 T cells was divided into five aliquots, and four of those aliquots went on to sequencing. This methods study used CD8 T cells to benchmark TCR RNA copy counting and molecular-identifier clustering-based TCR repertoire sequencing (MIDCIRS). Study-wide findings and limitations: When barcode sub-clustering was omitted, TCR diversity was inflated by chimeric consensus sequences, with chimeras reaching as high as 47%. Clones above 20 RNA copies held over 99% of molecules in CMV-specific effector cells but under 1% in naive cells. The naive libraries included spiked-in Jurkat TCR RNA (10 copies' worth), and this RNA is not part of the donor repertoire. Spiked-in Jurkat TCR RNA equivalent to a single cell was reported to be detectable even among fewer than 1.2 million naive CD8 T cells. Highly expanded clone sizes could be underestimated because identical TCR molecules may share a barcode. Modeling estimated roughly 3.2 recovered TCR RNA copies per cell, compared with about 10 by digital PCR, which implies roughly 30% capture efficiency.

The library was made by PCR. These reads were obtained on an Illumina HiSeq 4000. Bulk TCR libraries were generated as previously described, with the TCR primers listed in Table S5 used. Purification of total RNA was performed with the Qiagen AllPrep DNA/RNA kit. Before any analysis, reads coming from multiple sequencing runs of the same library were combined into one pool. Per the source publication's procedure: Reads were retained only if the reads had an exact TCR constant sequence, and the retained reads were trimmed to 150 nt and grouped according to their 12-nt molecular barcodes. Reads within each barcode group were sub-clustered using a 15% Levenshtein threshold, and quality-weighted consensus sequences were constructed for each RNA molecule. Non-functional sequences were discarded, and so were lower-count sequences lying one edit away from another sequence. Based on fitting two negative binomial distributions, any barcode sub-cluster with under 20% of the maximum read count was discarded. TCRdb reran the public reads through fastp at Q25 and MiXCR, keeping productive beta chains. Rows with a matching CDR3 protein are joined into one entry that keeps the most common DNA and genes. The V and J calls come from TCRdb's annotation, not from the publication. Counted in this sample were more than 50,000 distinct CDR3 sequences; around a fifth of them appeared once. The ten biggest clones cover around 1.4% of the sample.

Spanning cysteine to phenylalanine, the CDR3 consists of 14 amino acids. The read is trimmed to its CDR3 DNA, 42 bases read in frame from base 1. V sheds 0 bases and J sheds 8 bases, leaving 12 bases between their ends. CDR1 and CDR2 were assigned from the germline V gene as SGDLS and YYNGEE. The receptor was derived from a human donor in good health. Some libraries in this study had Jurkat cell RNA spiked in. The chain joins TRBV9 to TRBJ1-3, with the D gene not confidently named. What was sequenced was naive CD8+ T cells from blood, with Jurkat cell RNA spiked in. Explained via the paper, the cell subset or site label denotes: FACS-sorted CD8+CD4-CCR7+CD45RA+ naive T cells. Read as DNA, the sequence is TGTGCCAGCAGCGTAGCCGGACCCGGAGACACCATATATTTT. This codes for CASSVAGPGDTIYF. When the CDR3 is completed using the reference TRBV9 and TRBJ1-3 genes on either side, the full variable domain is DSGVTQTPKHLITATGQRVTLRCSPRSGDLSVYWYQQSLDQGLQFLIQYYNGEERAKGNILERFSAQQFPDLHSELNLSSLELGDSALYFCASSVAGPGDTIYFGEGSWLTVV.